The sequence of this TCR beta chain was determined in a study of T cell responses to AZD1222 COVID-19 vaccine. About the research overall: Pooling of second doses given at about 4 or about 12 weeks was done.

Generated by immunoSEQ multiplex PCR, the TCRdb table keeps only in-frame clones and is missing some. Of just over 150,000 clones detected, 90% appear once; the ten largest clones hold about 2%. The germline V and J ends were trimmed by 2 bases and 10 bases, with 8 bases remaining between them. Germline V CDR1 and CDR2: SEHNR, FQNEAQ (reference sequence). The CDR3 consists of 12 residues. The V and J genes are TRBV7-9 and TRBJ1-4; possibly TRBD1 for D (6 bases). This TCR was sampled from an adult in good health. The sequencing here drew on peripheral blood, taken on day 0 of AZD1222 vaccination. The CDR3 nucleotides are TGTGCCAGCAGCTTAAGCAGGGGAAAACTGTTTTTT. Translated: CASSLSRGKLFF. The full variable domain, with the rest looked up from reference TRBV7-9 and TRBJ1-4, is DTGVSQNPRHKITKRGQNVTFRCDPISEHNRLYWYRQTLGQGPEFLTYFQNEAQLEKSRLLSDRFSAERPKGSFSTLEIQRTEQGDSAMYLCASSLSRGKLFFGSGTQLSVL.